The clone carrying this T cell receptor (beta chain) was seen only a few times. This entry is derived from a study of blood T cell repertoires in COVID-19. Looking at the study overall: Samples of COVID-19 (acute and convalescent) were obtained from the United States, Italy and Spain. T cells, B-cell-depleted T cells, or PBMCs supplied cDNA or gDNA.

The V gene end was trimmed by 5 bases and the J gene end by 1 base; junction bases not matched to a gene: 14. In germline, CDR1 is SEHNR, CDR2 FQNEAQ (reference sequence). CDR3 length: 18 residues. Original processing notes: Scientists estimated how many nucleated cells there were by amplifying reference gene primers. Only in-frame clones appear in the TCRdb table, and some are missing; sequencing was by immunoSEQ multiplex PCR. The DNA was the basis for D and trimming; V, J and clone size are from that table. The sample holds around 68,000 clones; roughly 80% are singletons and the top ten take roughly 16%.

The specimen sequenced was peripheral blood. The clonotype comes from a man at least 80 years old with active COVID-19. The V and J genes are TRBV7-9 and TRBJ2-7, with TRBD2 matching over 10 bases. CDR3 DNA: TGTGCCAGCAGCCCTAAGCAGCGGGAGGGCCCGACTTCCTACGAGCAGTACTTC. This encodes CASSPKQREGPTSYEQYF.